One sample yielded the 18 T cell receptor beta chains listed below, sequenced in a study of T cell clones after liver transplantation. Profiled with immunoSEQ multiplex PCR; TCRdb holds only in-frame clones, not every one. Among tens of thousands of clones listed, around 84% were seen once. Sequencing was performed on CD4+ T cells from blood, taken 24 months after liver transplant. The receptor set was obtained from a human patient who received a liver transplant. Part of the T cells may come from the graft donor.

The J gene is TRBJ1-5, the V gene TRBV25-1, with D possibly matching TRBD1 (5 bases). Germline V CDR1 and CDR2: MGHDK, SYGVNS. This CDR3 spans 13 amino acids. Trimming shortened V by 1 base and J by 6 bases, and 7 bases separated the two germline ends. The CDR3 bases are TGTGCCAGCAGTGAATGGGGGTCTCAGCCCCAGCATTTT. As protein: CASSEWGSQPQHF.

The chain recombines TRBV25-1 with TRBJ1-4; 7 positions agree with TRBD1. With 6 bases clipped from V and 7 bases from J, the junction kept 11 bases outside the gene matches. The germline V gene has CDR1 MGHDK and CDR2 SYGVNS. CDR3 length: 15 residues. The CDR3 bases are TGTGCCAGCAGCGGCCCCGACAGGGAGGGTGAAAAACTGTTTTTT. This encodes CASSGPDREGEKLFF.

The J gene is TRBJ2-5, the V gene TRBV6-1, with D possibly called TRBD1 or TRBD2 (6 bases each). Trimming took off 0 bases at V and 2 bases at J, with 19 bases between the two ends. The CDR3 is made up of 18 amino acids. Germline V gives CDR1 MNHNS, CDR2 SASEGT. CDR3 region: CASSEARSGGPNQETQYF. CDR3 DNA sequence: TGTGCCAGCAGTGAAGCGCGTAGTGGGGGGCCCAATCAAGAGACCCAGTACTTC.

The chain employs TRBV19 and TRBJ1-2, with TRBD1 matching over 7 bases. Germline V gene data show CDR1 as LNHDA and CDR2 as SQIVND (reference sequence). V was pared by 3 bases and J by 3 bases, with 7 bases of the junction left unmatched. This CDR3 is built from 15 residues. CDR3 nucleotides: TGTGCCAGTAGTATGTCAGGGGGTTTCGACTATGGCTACACCTTC. Residues: CASSMSGGFDYGYTF.

This chain joins TRBV4-2 and TRBJ2-2, with TRBD2 identical over 9 bases. Per germline, CDR1 LGHNA and CDR2 YNFKEQ. J lost 5 bases, V lost 5 bases, and 15 bases had no gene match. The CDR3 length is 18 residues. CDR3 sequence (DNA): TGTGCCAGCAGCACCCACCCGGTTAGCGGGGGAGAGACCGGGGAGCTGTTTTTT. Its protein product is CASSTHPVSGGETGELFF.

The CDR3 loop reads CASSWIGVRENNEQFF. CDR3 coding DNA: TGTGCCAGCAGTTGGATCGGAGTCAGGGAAAACAATGAGCAGTTCTTC. The gene calls are TRBV27 and TRBJ2-1; a weak D match, TRBD1 (5 bases). Trimming removed 4 bases from V and 5 bases from J, with 18 bases in between. From germline, CDR1 is MNHEY and CDR2 SMNVEV (reference sequence). CDR3 size: 16 residues.

The chain employs TRBV7-8 and TRBJ1-1, with 8 bases matching TRBD1. V lost 2 bases to trimming and J lost 1 base; unmatched junction nucleotides: 9. The CDR3 extends over 17 amino acids. CDR1 and CDR2 (germline): SGHVS, FQNEAQ. CDR3 in DNA: TGTGCCAGCAGCTTAAGACGAACCGGGACAGGGAACACTGAAGCTTTCTTT. Its translation: CASSLRRTGTGNTEAFF.

The rearrangement links TRBV6-1 to TRBJ1-3; D gene unclear. Trimming removed 8 bases at V and 4 bases at J, with 6 bases between. The CDR3 runs to 11 residues. In germline, CDR1 is MNHNS, CDR2 SASEGT. The chain's CDR3 is CASQQGNTIYF. Written as DNA, the CDR3 is TGTGCCAGCCAACAGGGAAACACCATATATTTT.

The J gene is TRBJ1-6, the V gene TRBV16; TRBD1 agrees at 7 bases. Germline V CDR1 and CDR2: KGHSY, FQNENV. With 6 bases clipped from V and 4 bases from J, the junction kept 6 bases outside the gene matches. The CDR3 is 15 amino acids. The chain's CDR3 is CASRTQGSYNSPLHF. The CDR3 coding sequence is TGTGCCAGCAGGACACAGGGGTCTTATAATTCACCCCTCCACTTT.

In its sample, this clone was seen a few times. The V and J genes are TRBV28 and TRBJ1-5; weak D call: TRBD1 (5 bases). Trimming took off 2 bases at V and 7 bases at J, with 15 bases between the two ends. This CDR3 region has 15 residues. Germline V gene data show CDR1 as MDHEN and CDR2 as SYDVKM. Here the CDR3 DNA reads TGTGCCAGCAGTTTAACGACAGTGTTGGGGCAGCCCCAGCATTTT. Amino acid sequence: CASSLTTVLGQPQHF.

This sequence joins TRBV2 and TRBJ1-1, with TRBD1 as a possible D gene (5 bases). Trimming pared 6 bases from V and 0 bases from J, leaving 14 bases between. CDR3 length equals 15 residues. Germline CDR1 and CDR2: SNHLY and FYNNEI. The CDR3 protein is CASRARQSVNTEAFF. The CDR3 DNA sequence: TGTGCCAGCAGGGCTCGACAGAGCGTGAACACTGAAGCTTTCTTT.

The chain has TRBV29-1 and TRBJ2-5; 10 bases are shared with TRBD2. The germline V gene encodes CDR1 SQVTM and CDR2 ANQGSEA. This CDR3 region has 14 residues. The ends lost 4 bases at V and 2 bases at J; junction bases unmatched: 4. The CDR3 sequence is CSVGAGGPQETQYF. The CDR3 bases are TGCAGCGTTGGAGCGGGAGGGCCTCAAGAGACCCAGTACTTC.

The rearrangement links TRBV27 to TRBJ2-4; possible D gene TRBD1, 6 bases. This CDR3 has 15 residues. CDR1 is MNHEY, CDR2 SMNVEV, per germline (reference sequence). V lost 2 bases, J lost 0 bases, and 8 bases lay in between. Written as DNA, the CDR3 is TGTGCCAGCAGTTTAGCAGGGGTAGCCAAAAACATTCAGTACTTC. Protein product: CASSLAGVAKNIQYF.

This clone was detected only a few times. The CDR3 loop is CASSLALAGWETQYF. The CDR3 DNA reads as TGTGCCAGCAGCTTAGCCCTAGCGGGGTGGGAGACCCAGTACTTC. The chain carries TRBV7-2 and TRBJ2-5, with 9 bases that match TRBD2. The CDR3 length is 15 residues. With V trimmed by 0 bases and J by 5 bases, 4 bases remained unmatched. Germline V lookup: CDR1 SGHTA, CDR2 FQGNSA.

The rearrangement joins TRBV2 to TRBJ1-6, with D hard to call. The CDR3 loop spans 14 amino acids. Trimming left V 1 base short and J 8 bases short, with 9 bases between. Per the germline V gene, CDR1 is SNHLY and CDR2 is FYNNEI. CDR3 DNA: TGTGCCAGCAGTGAAGGAGGCGAAGATTCACCCCTCCACTTT. It translates to CASSEGGEDSPLHF.

The V call is TRBV7-6, the J call TRBJ2-1; possibly TRBD2 for D (6 bases). The CDR3 spans 13 residues. In germline, CDR1 is SGHVS, CDR2 FNYEAQ. Trimming took 0 bases from V and 8 from J, leaving 8 bases between them. CDR3 DNA sequence: TGTGCCAGCAGCTTAGCGGGGGACTATGAGCAGTTCTTC. Its protein product is CASSLAGDYEQFF.

The rearrangement links TRBV29-1 to TRBJ1-6, with 7 bases that match TRBD1. V was pared by 5 bases and J by 7 bases, with 5 bases of the junction left unmatched. The CDR3 consists of 13 residues. CDR1 and CDR2 from the germline V gene are SQVTM and ANQGSEA. The CDR3 nucleotides are TGCAGCGTTACGACAGGGAGGAATTCACCCCTCCACTTT. This codes for CSVTTGRNSPLHF.

The chain has TRBV6-1 and TRBJ2-7; TRBD2 might be the D (6 bases). V lost 1 base to trimming and J lost 3 bases, with 13 bases between them. The CDR3 runs to 15 residues. The germline V gene has CDR1 MNHNS and CDR2 SASEGT. The CDR3 coding sequence is TGTGCCAGCAGTGAAGACTCGGGGGTTTTCTACGAGCAGTACTTC. This sequence encodes CASSEDSGVFYEQYF.